The 10 T cell receptor beta chains below all came from one sample that was sequenced in a study of T-cell reconstitution after alpha-beta-depleted transplantation in children (dated by TCRdb to the mid-2010s). Per the publication, the treatment or condition label means: allogeneic hematopoietic cell transplantation with graft depleted of TCRalphabeta T cells and CD19 B cells. The library was produced with PCR. The sample was run on an Illumina HiSeq 2500. Molecular barcoding was employed in the preparation of TCR libraries, with unique molecular identifiers being used to normalize TCRbeta repertoire quantification. The public reads were reanalyzed by TCRdb: fastp trimming at Q25, MiXCR alignment, in-frame beta chains only. Rows with a matching CDR3 protein are joined into one entry that keeps the most common DNA and genes. Counted in this sample were fewer than 450,000 distinct CDR3 sequences; around 15% of them appeared once. Of the sample, just over 40% falls within the top ten clones.

The sample here was PBMCs, mostly from graft donor cells, taken 360 days after TCRalphabeta/CD19-depleted stem cell transplant. The receptors stem from a male patient aged 2 to 10 who had a stem cell transplant for acute lymphoblastic leukemia, so the T cells may come from the graft donor.

The V gene is TRBV6-1, the J gene TRBJ1-6; D gene unclear. V dropped 10 bases and J dropped 1 base, with 8 bases sitting between them. From germline, CDR1 is MNHNS and CDR2 SASEGT. This CDR3 has 13 amino acids. In DNA form, the CDR3 reads TGTGCCACCGGTGGGTCCTATAATTCACCCCTCCACTTT. This encodes CATGGSYNSPLHF.

This clonotype has a count of ten or more. The chain carries TRBV20-1 and TRBJ2-5, with D unresolved. The CDR3 is made up of 12 amino acids. The germline CDR1 and CDR2 sequences are DFQATT and SNEGSKA (reference sequence). V dropped 7 bases and J dropped 5 bases, with 14 bases sitting between them. The CDR3 nucleotides read TGCAGTGGCAAGTTTGCGACGGAGACCCAGTACTTC. Its translation: CSGKFATETQYF.

This clonotype showed up just a few times. The rearrangement joins TRBV29-1 to TRBJ2-7; TRBD2 is a possible D gene (5 bases). V was pared by 4 bases and J by 0 bases, with 13 bases between. Germline V lookup: CDR1 SQVTM, CDR2 ANQGSEA. The CDR3 loop spans 14 amino acids. The CDR3 reads CSVVPGRGSYEQYF. DNA of the CDR3: TGCAGCGTTGTTCCGGGGAGAGGCTCCTACGAGCAGTACTTC.

This rearrangement joins TRBV28 to TRBJ1-6; D gene uncertain. Germline CDR1 reads MDHEN; CDR2 reads SYDVKM. Between the trimmed V and J ends, which lost 5 bases and 0 bases, there was a span of 17 bases. There are 18 residues in the CDR3. The CDR3 sequence is CASSLPSHFSSYNSPLHF. The CDR3 DNA follows: TGTGCCAGCAGTCTCCCCTCCCACTTCAGCTCCTATAATTCACCCCTCCACTTT.

The chain carries TRBV20-1 and TRBJ2-5; D remains ambiguous. V was trimmed by 0 bases and J by 5 bases, leaving 16 bases between them. Germline loops: CDR1 DFQATT, CDR2 SNEGSKA (reference sequence). The CDR3 totals 15 residues. The CDR3 is CSARDPSGMSETQYF. The CDR3 DNA reads TGCAGTGCTAGAGATCCTAGTGGGATGAGTGAGACCCAGTACTTC.

Here the CDR3 DNA reads TGTGCCAGCAGCTCGGACCGGGACAGAAAAACAACCTACGAGCAGTACTTC. The encoded protein is CASSSDRDRKTTYEQYF. The J gene is TRBJ2-7, the V gene TRBV5-5, with TRBD1 identical over 7 bases. Germline V lookup: CDR1 SGHKS, CDR2 YYEKEE (reference sequence). After removal of 3 bases from V and 2 bases from J, the junction contained 14 bases not matched to a gene. The CDR3 loop spans 17 amino acids.

This clonotype was seen a handful of times. The chain recombines TRBV25-1 with TRBJ1-2; D ambiguous. Trimming pared 2 bases from V and 4 bases from J, leaving 11 bases between. The CDR3 is 14 amino acids. From germline, CDR1 is MGHDK and CDR2 SYGVNS. In nucleotides, the CDR3 is TGTGCCAGCAGTGAAGGGTGGGCAGCCTATGGCTACACCTTC. Translation: CASSEGWAAYGYTF.

This chain connects TRBV7-3 to TRBJ2-3, with D possibly TRBD1 on 5 matching bases. Germline CDR1 reads SGHTA; CDR2 reads FQGTGA. V dropped 4 bases and J dropped 4 bases, with 15 bases sitting between them. The CDR3 is 15 residues long. The DNA of the CDR3 is TGTGCCAGCAGCTATGGTAGCAGCAGGGCAGATACGCAGTATTTT. Its protein product is CASSYGSSRADTQYF.

The sample holds a few counts of this clonotype. V usage is TRBV5-1 and J usage is TRBJ2-2; TRBD1 is a possible D gene (6 bases). Per the germline V gene, CDR1 is SGHRS and CDR2 is YFSETQ. The CDR3 totals 15 residues. Between the trimmed V and J ends, which lost 4 bases and 4 bases, there was a span of 14 bases. The CDR3 protein is CASSARDTTTGELFF. For the CDR3, the DNA is TGCGCCAGCAGCGCCCGGGACACCACCACCGGGGAGCTGTTTTTT.

This clonotype has only one observation. The chain recombines TRBV27 with TRBJ2-2; possibly TRBD1 or TRBD2 for D (7 bases each). CDR1 MNHEY and CDR2 SMNVEV come from the germline V gene (reference sequence). V was trimmed by 6 bases and J by 5 bases, leaving 13 bases between them. The CDR3 extends over 14 amino acids. Here the CDR3 reads CASSGRGGTGELFF. The CDR3 nucleotides read TGTGCCAGCAGCGGCAGGGGGGGGACCGGGGAGCTGTTTTTT.